The sequence of this T cell receptor beta chain was determined in a study of blood T cell repertoires in COVID-19. On this clone: The same CDR3 arises from other DNA sequences in this sample as well.

Sequencing used immunoSEQ multiplex PCR; TCRdb keeps in-frame clones, though not all of them. The table has over 55,000 clones, about 81% seen once. This TCR was sampled from a woman older than 75 with acute or convalescent COVID-19. The specimen sequenced was peripheral blood.

CDR3 sequence (DNA): TGTGCCAGCAGCGTAACGGGGAACACTGAAGCTTTCTTT. Encoded protein: CASSVTGNTEAFF. The chain couples TRBV9 to TRBJ1-1; D gene unclear. Germline V gene sequence: CDR1 SGDLS, CDR2 YYNGEE. The V and J ends lost 1 base and 1 base respectively, with 5 bases between them. The CDR3 runs to 13 residues.